Listed here are 16 T cell receptor beta chains from one sample, sequenced in a study of blood T cell repertoires in COVID-19. The data were produced by immunoSEQ multiplex PCR, yet TCRdb's version contains in-frame clones alone and is incomplete. Of about 160,000 clones listed, 80% to 90% are singletons. The sequencing sample was made of PBMCs or T cells enriched from blood (not recorded which). These receptors originate from a man over 45 who had recovered from COVID-19.

V gene TRBV11-3 combines with J gene TRBJ2-1; 7 bases fit TRBD1. V lost 5 bases, J lost 8 bases, and 6 bases stayed unmatched. This CDR3 has 13 residues. Looked up from germline, CDR1 is SGHNT and CDR2 is YENEEA. The CDR3, as DNA: TGTGCCAGCAGCCGACAGGGTGGTCATGAGCAGTTCTTC. Translated, it gives CASSRQGGHEQFF.

The chain uses TRBV4-2 and TRBJ2-7, with 12 bases aligning to TRBD2. Per germline, CDR1 LGHNA and CDR2 YNFKEQ. The CDR3 runs to 16 residues. V lost 0 bases, J lost 3 bases, and 3 bases stayed unmatched. CDR3: CASSQEGLAGNYEQYF. CDR3 in DNA: TGTGCCAGCAGCCAAGAAGGACTAGCGGGAAACTACGAGCAGTACTTC.

This clone occurred once. The V call is TRBV27, the J call TRBJ1-1; 9 bases match TRBD1. CDR1 MNHEY and CDR2 SMNVEV come from the germline V gene (reference sequence). The V gene end was trimmed by 3 bases and the J gene end by 5 bases; junction bases not matched to a gene: 16. The CDR3 loop spans 18 amino acids. CDR3 in amino acids: CASSFLPWDRVSGTEAFF. In DNA form, the CDR3 reads TGTGCCAGCAGTTTCCTACCCTGGGACAGGGTAAGTGGGACTGAAGCTTTCTTT.

The chain uses TRBV12-3 or TRBV12-4 and TRBJ1-3; tentative D call: TRBD1 (5 bases). The CDR3 loop spans 13 amino acids. Trimming shortened V by 2 bases and J by 8 bases, and 10 bases separated the two germline ends. CDR3 DNA: TGTGCCAGCAGTTTATTTGCGGGGGACACCATATATTTT. This encodes CASSLFAGDTIYF.

The J gene is TRBJ2-1, the V gene TRBV19; TRBD2 matches at 8 bases. Germline V lookup: CDR1 LNHDA, CDR2 SQIVND (reference sequence). This CDR3 has 16 residues. V lost 6 bases, J lost 3 bases, and 10 bases stayed unmatched. CDR3 DNA sequence: TGTGCCAGTAGCCTGCGCGGGGGGAATTACTACAATGAGCAGTTCTTC. It translates to CASSLRGGNYYNEQFF.

The V call is TRBV5-1, the J call TRBJ2-5; D is possibly TRBD2 (6 bases). Germline V CDR1 and CDR2: SGHRS, YFSETQ. This CDR3 contains 15 residues. Trimming shortened V by 4 bases and J by 2 bases, and 15 bases separated the two germline ends. The CDR3 protein is CASSPQLGGQETQYF. DNA for the CDR3: TGCGCCAGCAGCCCCCAATTGGGGGGACAAGAGACCCAGTACTTC.

V and J are TRBV6-1 and TRBJ2-5; the match to TRBD2 covers 12 bases. This CDR3 region has 16 residues. J was trimmed by 1 base and V by 4 bases; bases with no gene match: 4. Germline assignment: CDR1 MNHNS and CDR2 SASEGT. The CDR3 DNA is TGTGCCAGCAGTGCACTAGCGGGGGGACTCCAAGAGACCCAGTACTTC. Amino acid sequence: CASSALAGGLQETQYF.

The chain recombines TRBV18 with TRBJ2-3, with 8 bases identical to TRBD1. The germline V gene encodes CDR1 KGHSH and CDR2 LQKENI. Trimming at V came to 2 bases and at J to 0 bases, leaving 16 bases not matched to a gene. There are 20 residues in the CDR3. CDR3 amino acids: CASSPFTAGGPSPSTDTQYF. Here the CDR3 DNA reads TGTGCCAGCTCACCATTCACAGCAGGGGGCCCATCCCCTAGCACAGATACGCAGTATTTT.

This chain uses TRBV4-1 with TRBJ2-5; 8 nucleotides align to TRBD2. Germline V gene lookup returns CDR1 MGHRA and CDR2 YSYEKL. The length of the CDR3 is 17 residues. Losses at the gene ends were 1 base for V and 5 bases for J; bases not matched to a gene: 12. CDR3 DNA: TGCGCCAGCAGCCAAGCCCCCTTTTCGGGGGGGCACGAGACCCAGTACTTC. This codes for CASSQAPFSGGHETQYF.

This clone has only a few counts. The rearrangement links TRBV6-5 to TRBJ1-2, with D hard to call. Per the germline V gene, CDR1 is MNHEY and CDR2 is SVGAGI. V lost 10 bases, J lost 8 bases, and 14 bases lay in between. The CDR3 length is 11 residues. This chain's CDR3 is CATRGFTGYTF. The DNA of the CDR3 is TGTGCCACGCGCGGTTTTACCGGCTACACCTTC.

About this clone itself: Other DNA sequences within the sample encode an identical CDR3. This chain joins TRBV6-5 and TRBJ2-3; TRBD1 agrees at 8 bases. The CDR3 runs 14 residues. J was trimmed by 2 bases and V by 6 bases; bases with no gene match: 4. Per the germline V gene, CDR1 is MNHEY and CDR2 is SVGAGI. The DNA for the CDR3 is TGTGCCAGCAGCCCGGACAGGGACACAGATACGCAGTATTTT. Translated, it gives CASSPDRDTDTQYF.

This rearrangement joins TRBV11-3 to TRBJ1-2; TRBD1 matches at 10 bases. The CDR3 length is 15 residues. V shed 4 bases, J shed 5 bases, and the junction held 7 bases outside the gene matches. Per the germline V gene, CDR1 is SGHNT and CDR2 is YENEEA. CDR3 sequence reads: CASSSDRGRLYGYTF. In DNA form, the CDR3 reads TGTGCCAGCAGCTCAGACAGGGGGCGTTTATATGGCTACACCTTC.

V usage is TRBV11-2 and J usage is TRBJ1-3; D not resolved. Germline values: CDR1 SGHAT, CDR2 FQNNGV. CDR3 length: 15 amino acids. Trimming pared 1 base from V and 0 bases from J, leaving 7 bases between. The CDR3 sequence: CASSLGRGSGNTIYF. CDR3 nucleotide sequence: TGTGCCAGCAGCTTAGGCCGAGGCTCTGGAAACACCATATATTTT.

The chain employs TRBV2 and TRBJ1-1; the D gene is possibly TRBD1 (5 bases). The germline gives CDR1 SNHLY, CDR2 FYNNEI. The CDR3 length is 13 residues. With 3 bases removed from V and 6 bases from J, the gap between germline ends came to 11 bases. The chain's CDR3 is CASSEGQGPEAFF. The CDR3, as DNA: TGTGCCAGCAGTGAGGGGCAGGGCCCTGAAGCTTTCTTT.

The chain carries TRBV4-3 and TRBJ1-3, with D possibly TRBD1 on 6 matching bases. Germline values: CDR1 LGHNA, CDR2 YSLEER. Trimming left V 0 bases short and J 3 bases short, with 12 bases between. The CDR3 is 16 residues long. The CDR3 spells CASSQDYQGHGNTIYF. CDR3 DNA: TGCGCCAGCAGCCAAGACTACCAGGGGCATGGAAACACCATATATTTT.

The V and J genes are TRBV2 and TRBJ1-1; possible D gene TRBD1, 6 bases. Germline V CDR1 and CDR2: SNHLY, FYNNEI. The CDR3 length is 14 residues. Deletions cut 8 bases from V and 7 bases from J, with 20 bases between. CDR3 sequence: CASLPLGGALEAFF. The CDR3 DNA sequence: TGTGCCAGCCTACCCTTGGGGGGGGCCCTTGAAGCTTTCTTT.